The 26 T cell receptor beta chains below all came from one sample that was sequenced in a study of blood T cells in healthy people across ages. A second roughly 6 to 12 cycle PCR used barcoded and J-beta primers. TCRdb recomputed calls from the 5' RACE reads with MiXCR, one row per CDR3 protein. Among hundreds of thousands of distinct CDR3 sequences listed, nearly 25% were seen once. These data were also reused for a study on T cells of mothers and their children.

Sequences were obtained from blood. Receptor source: a boy aged 10-17 years in good health.

The chain combines TRBV7-2 with TRBJ2-1; 11 bases fit TRBD2. V lost 0 bases and J lost 10; bases outside the gene matches: 11. Per the germline V gene, CDR1 is SGHTA and CDR2 is FQGNSA. The CDR3 extends over 17 amino acids. CDR3 residues: CASSLASLRASGGEQFF. The CDR3, as DNA: TGTGCCAGCAGCTTAGCCTCTCTTAGGGCTAGCGGGGGGGAGCAGTTCTTC.

This clonotype has more than one count but fewer than ten. This chain uses TRBV20-1 with TRBJ2-3; D might be TRBD1 or TRBD2, each matching 6 bases. The V gene lost 6 bases and the J gene lost 5 bases, with 18 bases spanning the gap. This CDR3 region has 14 residues. Germline V CDR1 and CDR2: DFQATT, SNEGSKA (reference sequence). CDR3 in amino acids: CSALGGRGGDTQYF. CDR3 nucleotides: TGCAGTGCCCTAGGCGGCAGGGGAGGAGATACGCAGTATTTT.

This clonotype appeared a few times. The chain uses TRBV7-2 and TRBJ1-4; D unresolved. The CDR3 loop spans 14 amino acids. V was pared by 7 bases and J by 8 bases, with 17 bases between. Per germline, CDR1 SGHTA and CDR2 FQGNSA. Written as DNA, the CDR3 is TGTGCCAGCAACTCTTACGGGGAGGGCGAAAAACTGTTTTTT. Amino acids: CASNSYGEGEKLFF.

The chain links TRBV29-1 to TRBJ2-7; TRBD1 is a possible D gene (6 bases). Germline assignment: CDR1 SQVTM and CDR2 ANQGSEA. Trimming left V 4 bases short and J 2 bases short, with 12 bases between. CDR3 length equals 13 residues. The CDR3 loop is CSVGTAQPYEQYF. CDR3 in DNA: TGCAGCGTTGGGACAGCCCAGCCCTACGAGCAGTACTTC.

V usage is TRBV7-8 and J usage is TRBJ2-5, with TRBD2 matching over 9 bases. The end of the DNA is better explained by TRBJ2-7, so the J call may be wrong. Germline lookup yields CDR1 SGHVS and CDR2 FQNEAQ. The CDR3 loop spans 13 amino acids. CDR3 coding DNA: TGTGCCAGCACGCTGACTAGCGGCTACGAGCAGTACTTC. Translated, it gives CASTLTSGYEQYF.

The chain uses TRBV7-2 and TRBJ1-4; tentative D call: TRBD1 (6 bases). Germline CDR1 SGHTA, CDR2 FQGNSA. This CDR3 contains 14 residues. V was pared by 1 base and J by 6 bases, with 9 bases between. CDR3 sequence: CASSLDWTDEKLFF. The DNA of the CDR3 is TGTGCCAGCAGCTTAGACTGGACAGATGAAAAACTGTTTTTT.

In this sample, this clonotype turned up a few times. The rearrangement uses TRBV4-3 and TRBJ2-1, with 8 bases matching TRBD2. The ends lost 0 bases at V and 4 bases at J; junction bases unmatched: 11. CDR1 LGHNA and CDR2 YSLEER come from the germline V gene. The CDR3 contains 18 residues. This CDR3 reads CASSQEGIGGGPYNEQFF. The CDR3 nucleotides read TGCGCCAGCAGCCAAGAGGGAATCGGGGGGGGGCCTTACAATGAGCAGTTCTTC.

The gene calls are TRBV28 and TRBJ2-5, with TRBD2 matching 10 bases. The germline V gene encodes CDR1 MDHEN and CDR2 SYDVKM. The CDR3 has 17 residues. V was pared by 5 bases and J by 5 bases, with 14 bases of the junction left unmatched. CDR3 sequence: CASSTPAKRGGRETQYF. The DNA for the CDR3 is TGTGCCAGCAGTACTCCCGCTAAGCGGGGGGGCCGTGAGACCCAGTACTTC.

The chain links TRBV20-1 to TRBJ2-5, with D tentatively TRBD1 (6 bases). Deletions cut 5 bases from V and 3 bases from J, with 13 bases between. Germline CDR1 reads DFQATT; CDR2 reads SNEGSKA (reference sequence). The CDR3 covers 13 residues. The CDR3 region is CSAYRVAEETQYF. The DNA for the CDR3 is TGCAGTGCTTACAGGGTTGCTGAAGAGACCCAGTACTTC.

The rearrangement uses TRBV11-3 and TRBJ2-5, with D tentatively TRBD1 or TRBD2 (5 bases each). V gave up 6 bases and J gave up 4 bases, with 12 bases separating them. The length of the CDR3 is 13 residues. The germline V gene encodes CDR1 SGHNT and CDR2 YENEEA. In DNA, the CDR3 is TGTGCCAGCAGTTCGGGACCGGGAGAGACCCAGTACTTC. Translating it yields CASSSGPGETQYF.

The V call is TRBV20-1, the J call TRBJ2-3; D unresolved. Germline V gives CDR1 DFQATT, CDR2 SNEGSKA (reference sequence). This CDR3 spans 14 amino acids. The V end was cut by 1 base, the J end by 2 bases, with 10 bases between. The CDR3 here is CSARAPVATDTQYF. Written as DNA, the CDR3 is TGCAGTGCTAGAGCTCCTGTGGCCACAGATACGCAGTATTTT.

The chain joins TRBV4-3 to TRBJ2-1; no firm D call. V lost 2 bases and J 1 base, leaving 9 bases between the germline ends. The CDR3 has 15 amino acids. In germline, CDR1 is LGHNA, CDR2 YSLEER. CDR3 in DNA: TGCGCCAGCAGCCAAAAAATCAATTCCTACAATGAGCAGTTCTTC. It is translated as CASSQKINSYNEQFF.

This clonotype was picked up one time. J is TRBJ2-1 and V is TRBV6-5; D might be TRBD2 (6 bases). Trimming pared 2 bases from V and 4 bases from J, leaving 9 bases between. CDR1 and CDR2 (germline): MNHEY, SVGAGI. The CDR3 sequence is 14 residues long. CDR3 DNA sequence: TGTGCCAGCAGTTACGCTAGCGAGTACAATGAGCAGTTCTTC. Translating gives CASSYASEYNEQFF.

This clonotype was picked up many times. One end of the junction is discordant with germline, which a read error may explain. The chain employs TRBV20-1 and TRBJ2-3; D may match TRBD1 or TRBD2 (6 bases each). Germline-derived CDR1 and CDR2 are DFQATT and SNEGSKA (reference sequence). CDR3 length: 13 amino acids. CDR3 DNA sequence: TGCAGTGCCAGAGTCGGGGGCAAGGATACGCAGTATTTT. Protein: CSARVGGKDTQYF.

The CDR3 loop is CATNGGDDYGYTF. In nucleotides, the CDR3 is TGTGCCACCAACGGGGGGGATGACTATGGCTACACCTTC. The rearrangement joins TRBV24-1 to TRBJ1-2; D perhaps matches TRBD1 (5 bases). Germline assignment: CDR1 KGHDR and CDR2 SFDVKD. V was trimmed by 8 bases and J by 3 bases, leaving 12 bases between them. The CDR3 length is 13 residues.

The chain links TRBV20-1 to TRBJ2-1; no clear D gene. The J call may be faulty, since TRBJ2-5 better matches the DNA end. CDR3 length: 13 amino acids. Germline lookup yields CDR1 DFQATT and CDR2 SNEGSKA (reference sequence). The CDR3 loop is CSARDRPWETQYF. CDR3 bases: TGCAGTGCTAGAGATCGACCCTGGGAGACCCAGTACTTC.

This clonotype occurred many times. The chain recombines TRBV6-1 with TRBJ2-6; 9 bases fit TRBD2. In germline, CDR1 is MNHNS, CDR2 SASEGT. V trimming: 5 bases; J trimming: 1 base; junction bases outside the gene matches: 15. The CDR3 extends over 20 amino acids. The CDR3 protein is CASSLRLAGYPVSGANVLTF. CDR3 DNA sequence: TGTGCCAGCAGTCTAAGGCTAGCGGGGTATCCTGTATCTGGGGCCAACGTCCTGACTTTC.

Only a few counts were recorded for this clonotype. The chain joins TRBV20-1 to TRBJ1-1, with D unclear. The CDR3 spans 12 residues. V lost 4 bases to trimming and J lost 4 bases, with 10 bases between them. Germline values: CDR1 DFQATT, CDR2 SNEGSKA (reference sequence). The DNA of the CDR3 is TGCAGTGCTATGGGGTTAAGCACTGAAGCTTTCTTT. The encoded protein is CSAMGLSTEAFF.

The CDR3 loop is CASSTPSGTGNTEAFF. DNA for the CDR3: TGTGCCAGCAGCACCCCATCCGGGACAGGGAACACTGAAGCTTTCTTT. This chain connects TRBV13 to TRBJ1-1, with TRBD1 matching over 8 bases. In germline, CDR1 is PRHDT, CDR2 FYEKMQ (reference sequence). This CDR3 contains 16 residues. V lost 5 bases and J lost 1; bases outside the gene matches: 9.

The chain joins TRBV7-9 to TRBJ2-1; 9 bases fit TRBD1. The V gene end was trimmed by 6 bases and the J gene end by 7 bases; junction bases not matched to a gene: 19. The CDR3 has 18 amino acids. Germline loops: CDR1 SEHNR, CDR2 FQNEAQ (reference sequence). The chain's CDR3 is CASSPRTGAQRRGNEQFF. CDR3 bases: TGTGCCAGCAGTCCGAGGACAGGGGCCCAGCGGCGTGGAAATGAGCAGTTCTTC.

In this sample, this clonotype turned up a few times. The chain recombines TRBV20-1 with TRBJ2-1; 8 nucleotides agree with TRBD2. Germline CDR1 reads DFQATT; CDR2 reads SNEGSKA (reference sequence). V dropped 6 bases and J dropped 4; count of bases not matched to a gene: 5. This CDR3 has 13 amino acids. DNA of the CDR3: TGCAGTGCCACGGGGGGGCATTACAATGAGCAGTTCTTC. This gives the protein CSATGGHYNEQFF.

This clonotype was detected a few times. The V gene is TRBV7-9, the J gene TRBJ2-7, with 13 bases identical to TRBD2. Losses at the gene ends were 2 bases for V and 7 bases for J; bases not matched to a gene: 5. The CDR3 contains 15 residues. Germline loops: CDR1 SEHNR, CDR2 FQNEAQ (reference sequence). Here the CDR3 reads CASSLSGTSGIEQYF. The CDR3 bases are TGTGCCAGCAGCTTATCCGGGACTAGCGGGATAGAGCAGTACTTC.

This clonotype was observed at least ten times. This chain links TRBV20-1 with TRBJ2-7; D not resolved. CDR1 is DFQATT, CDR2 SNEGSKA, per germline (reference sequence). This CDR3 is built from 14 residues. Trimming took 6 bases from V and 2 from J, leaving 17 bases between them. As DNA, the CDR3 is TGCAGTGCGAAGACCTCTCTAGGTACCTACGAGCAGTACTTC. It codes for CSAKTSLGTYEQYF.

There are a few counts of this clonotype. The chain combines TRBV20-1 with TRBJ2-1; D may be TRBD1 or TRBD2 (5 bases each). The J call may not be correct, given that the DNA end is closer to TRBJ2-7. Germline V gene lookup returns CDR1 DFQATT and CDR2 SNEGSKA (reference sequence). The CDR3 runs to 13 residues. The CDR3 spells CSAGIGEYYEQYF. The CDR3 DNA sequence: TGCAGTGCTGGAATAGGGGAGTACTACGAGCAGTACTTC.

This chain uses TRBV6-5 with TRBJ2-1; 7 bases align to TRBD1. The J call may not be correct, given that the DNA end is closer to TRBJ2-7. Germline CDR1 and CDR2: MNHEY and SVGAGI. The CDR3 is made up of 15 amino acids. CDR3 loop: CASSFSGTVTYEQYF. The CDR3 bases are TGTGCCAGCAGTTTTTCCGGGACAGTCACCTACGAGCAGTACTTC.

The chain uses TRBV5-1 and TRBJ2-3; D call uncertain. From germline, CDR1 is SGHRS and CDR2 YFSETQ. Trimming removed 2 bases at V and 2 bases at J, with 15 bases between. The CDR3 loop spans 16 amino acids. The CDR3 protein is CASSLRQGKHTDTQYF. The DNA for the CDR3 is TGCGCCAGCAGCTTACGCCAAGGGAAGCACACAGATACGCAGTATTTT.